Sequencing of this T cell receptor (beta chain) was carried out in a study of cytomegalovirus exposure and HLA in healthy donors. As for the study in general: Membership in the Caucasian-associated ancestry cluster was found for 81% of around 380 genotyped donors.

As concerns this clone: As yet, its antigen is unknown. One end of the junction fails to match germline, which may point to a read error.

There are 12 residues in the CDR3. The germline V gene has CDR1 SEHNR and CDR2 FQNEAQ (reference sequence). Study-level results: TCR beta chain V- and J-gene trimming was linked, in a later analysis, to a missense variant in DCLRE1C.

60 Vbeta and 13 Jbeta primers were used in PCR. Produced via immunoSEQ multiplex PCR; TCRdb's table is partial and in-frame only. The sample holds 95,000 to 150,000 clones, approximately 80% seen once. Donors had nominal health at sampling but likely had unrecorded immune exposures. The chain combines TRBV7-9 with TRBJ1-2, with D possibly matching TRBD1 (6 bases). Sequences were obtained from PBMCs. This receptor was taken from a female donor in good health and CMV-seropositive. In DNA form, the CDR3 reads TGTTCCAGCAGCTCAGGGGACTATGGCTACACCTTC. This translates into CSSSSGDYGYTF.